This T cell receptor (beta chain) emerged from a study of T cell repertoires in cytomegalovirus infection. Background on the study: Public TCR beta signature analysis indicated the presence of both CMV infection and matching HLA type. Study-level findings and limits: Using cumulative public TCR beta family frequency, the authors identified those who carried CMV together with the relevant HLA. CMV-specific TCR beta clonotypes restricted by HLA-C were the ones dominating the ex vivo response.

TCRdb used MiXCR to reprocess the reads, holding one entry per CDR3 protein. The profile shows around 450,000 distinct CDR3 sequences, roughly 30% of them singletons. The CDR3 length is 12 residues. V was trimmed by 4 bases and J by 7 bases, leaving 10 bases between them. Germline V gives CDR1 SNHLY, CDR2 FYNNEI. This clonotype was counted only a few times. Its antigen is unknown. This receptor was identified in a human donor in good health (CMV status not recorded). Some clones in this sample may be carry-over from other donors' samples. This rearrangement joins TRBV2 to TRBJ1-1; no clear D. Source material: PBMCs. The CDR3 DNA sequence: TGTGCCAGCAGTGGGTTGGCAGATGAAGCTTTCTTT. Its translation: CASSGLADEAFF.